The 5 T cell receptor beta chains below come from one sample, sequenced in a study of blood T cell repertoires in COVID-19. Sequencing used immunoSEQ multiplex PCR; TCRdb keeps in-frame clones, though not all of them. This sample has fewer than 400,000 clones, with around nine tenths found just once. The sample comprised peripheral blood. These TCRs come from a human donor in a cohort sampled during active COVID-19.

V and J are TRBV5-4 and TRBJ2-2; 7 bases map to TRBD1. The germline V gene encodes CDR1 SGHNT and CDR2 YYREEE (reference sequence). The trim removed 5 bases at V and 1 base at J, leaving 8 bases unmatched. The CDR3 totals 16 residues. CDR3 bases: TGTGCCAGCAGTTCCCAGTACAGGGGGAACACCGGGGAGCTGTTTTTT. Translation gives CASSSQYRGNTGELFF.

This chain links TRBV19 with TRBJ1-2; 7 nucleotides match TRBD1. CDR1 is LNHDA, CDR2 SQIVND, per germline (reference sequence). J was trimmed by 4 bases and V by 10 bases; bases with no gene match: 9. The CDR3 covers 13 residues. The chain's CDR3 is CATRQGLSYGYTF. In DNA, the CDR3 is TGTGCCACGCGACAGGGCCTTTCCTATGGCTACACCTTC.

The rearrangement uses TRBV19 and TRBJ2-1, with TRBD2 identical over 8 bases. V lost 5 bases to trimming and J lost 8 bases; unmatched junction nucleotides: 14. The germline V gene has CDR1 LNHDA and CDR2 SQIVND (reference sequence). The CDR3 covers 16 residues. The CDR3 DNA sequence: TGTGCCAGTAGTTGGCGGTTGGGGACTAGTCTCGATGAGCAGTTCTTC. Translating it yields CASSWRLGTSLDEQFF.

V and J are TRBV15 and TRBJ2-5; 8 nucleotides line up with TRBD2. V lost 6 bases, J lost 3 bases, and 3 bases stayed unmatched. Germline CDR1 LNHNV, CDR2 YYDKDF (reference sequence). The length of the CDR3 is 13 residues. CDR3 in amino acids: CATSPGGEETQYF. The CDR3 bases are TGTGCCACCAGTCCGGGGGGGGAAGAGACCCAGTACTTC.

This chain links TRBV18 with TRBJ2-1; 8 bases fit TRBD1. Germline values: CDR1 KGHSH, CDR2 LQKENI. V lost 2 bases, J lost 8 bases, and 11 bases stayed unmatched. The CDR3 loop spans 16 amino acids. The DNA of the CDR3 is TGTGCCAGCTCACCATCGTTACAGGGGGACCTGGATGAGCAGTTCTTC. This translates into CASSPSLQGDLDEQFF.